This TCR beta chain was recovered during a study of T cells in Graves' hyperthyroidism and ophthalmopathy. General study findings and limits: Most expanded thyroid clonotypes above 0.001 also appeared in blood.

This clonotype has ten or more counts. Its antigen is not identified. A junction end diverges from the germline sequence, so it may reflect a read error. Germline V lookup: CDR1 LGHNA, CDR2 YNFKEQ. The CDR3 is made up of 12 amino acids. Amplified TCR beta CDR3 regions came from RNA transcripts. A set of HTBI primers served as the primers for a first-round RT-PCR of the TCR CDR3. Using its own MiXCR run on the multiplex PCR reads, TCRdb lists one record per CDR3 protein. The table has 75,000 to 100,000 distinct CDR3 sequences, around 42% seen once. Calling Graves' hyperthyroidism stable meant ophthalmopathy did not progress within 18 months. Each patient was aged 18 to 65 and had newly diagnosed hyperthyroidism of under 2 months' duration. Each diagnosis drew on symptoms, thyroxine, TRAb, thyroid ultrasound and orbital computed tomography findings.

Sequencing used peripheral blood or thyroid tissue (not recorded which). The sequence was collected from a woman in her twenties or thirties with Graves' hyperthyroidism. The chain is built from TRBV4-2 and TRBJ1-2, with unresolved D. The CDR3 DNA sequence: TGTGCCAGCAGCCAAGATAACCAGTCCCTTAACTTC. This gives the protein CASSQDNQSLNF.